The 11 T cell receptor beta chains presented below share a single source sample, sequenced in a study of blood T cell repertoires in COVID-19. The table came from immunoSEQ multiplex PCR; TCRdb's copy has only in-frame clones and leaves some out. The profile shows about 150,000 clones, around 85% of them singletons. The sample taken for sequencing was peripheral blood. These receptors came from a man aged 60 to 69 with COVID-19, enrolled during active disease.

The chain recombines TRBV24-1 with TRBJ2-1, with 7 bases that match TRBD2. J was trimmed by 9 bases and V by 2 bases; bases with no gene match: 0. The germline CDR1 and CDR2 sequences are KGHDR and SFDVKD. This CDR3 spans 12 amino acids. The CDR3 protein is CATSDWEGEQFF. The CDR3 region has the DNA TGTGCCACCAGTGATTGGGAGGGTGAGCAGTTCTTC.

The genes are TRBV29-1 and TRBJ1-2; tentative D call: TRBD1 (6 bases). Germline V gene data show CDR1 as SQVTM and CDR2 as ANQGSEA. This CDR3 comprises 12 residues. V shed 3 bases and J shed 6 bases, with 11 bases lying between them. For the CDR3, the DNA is TGCAGCGTTGACGGGGGGCGAGATGGCTACACCTTC. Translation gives CSVDGGRDGYTF.

The CDR3 nucleotides read TGTGCCAGCAGCTTAACCCCAAGCGCAGATACGCAGTATTTT. Amino acid sequence: CASSLTPSADTQYF. The V call is TRBV11-1, the J call TRBJ2-3; D not certain. Germline loops: CDR1 SGHAT, CDR2 FQDESV (reference sequence). V dropped 2 bases and J dropped 4 bases, with 10 bases sitting between them. CDR3 length: 14 amino acids.

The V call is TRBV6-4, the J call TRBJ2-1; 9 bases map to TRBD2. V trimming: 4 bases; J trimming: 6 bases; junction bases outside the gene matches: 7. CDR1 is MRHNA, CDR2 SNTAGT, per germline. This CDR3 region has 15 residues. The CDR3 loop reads CASSAEGLAGNEQFF. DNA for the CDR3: TGTGCCAGCAGTGCCGAGGGACTAGCAGGCAATGAGCAGTTCTTC.

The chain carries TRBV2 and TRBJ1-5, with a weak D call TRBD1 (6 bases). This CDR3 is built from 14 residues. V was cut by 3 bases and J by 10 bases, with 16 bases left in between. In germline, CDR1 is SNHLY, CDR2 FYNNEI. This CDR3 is CASSDGMPGQPQHF. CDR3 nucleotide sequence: TGTGCCAGCAGTGATGGCATGCCGGGACAACCCCAGCATTTT.

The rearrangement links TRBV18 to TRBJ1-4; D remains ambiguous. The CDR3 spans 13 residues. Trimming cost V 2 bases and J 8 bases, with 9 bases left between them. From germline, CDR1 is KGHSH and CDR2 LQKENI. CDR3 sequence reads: CASSPGHGEKLFF. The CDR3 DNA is TGTGCCAGCTCACCAGGTCACGGGGAAAAACTGTTTTTT.

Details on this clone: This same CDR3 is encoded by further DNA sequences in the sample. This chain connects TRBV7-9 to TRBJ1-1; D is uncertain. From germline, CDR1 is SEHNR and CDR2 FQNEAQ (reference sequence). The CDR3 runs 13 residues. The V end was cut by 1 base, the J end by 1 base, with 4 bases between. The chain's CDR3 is CASSLGQNTEAFF. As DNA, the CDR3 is TGTGCCAGCAGCTTAGGACAGAACACTGAAGCTTTCTTT. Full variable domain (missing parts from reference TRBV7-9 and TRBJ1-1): DTGVSQNPRHKITKRGQNVTFRCDPISEHNRLYWYRQTLGQGPEFLTYFQNEAQLEKSRLLSDRFSAERPKGSFSTLEIQRTEQGDSAMYLCASSLGQNTEAFFGQGTRLTVV.

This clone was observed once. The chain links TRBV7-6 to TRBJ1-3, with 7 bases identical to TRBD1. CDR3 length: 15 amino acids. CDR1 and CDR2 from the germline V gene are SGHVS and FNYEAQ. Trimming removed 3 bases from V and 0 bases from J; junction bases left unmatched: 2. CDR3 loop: CASSFTGASGNTIYF. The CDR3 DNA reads TGTGCCAGCAGCTTTACAGGGGCCTCTGGAAACACCATATATTTT.

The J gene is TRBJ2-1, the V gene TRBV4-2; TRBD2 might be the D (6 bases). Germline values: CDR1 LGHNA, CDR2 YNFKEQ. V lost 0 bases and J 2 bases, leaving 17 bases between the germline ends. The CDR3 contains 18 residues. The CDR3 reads CASSQEVAERRAYNEQFF. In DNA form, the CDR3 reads TGTGCCAGCAGCCAAGAAGTAGCGGAGCGGCGAGCCTACAATGAGCAGTTCTTC.

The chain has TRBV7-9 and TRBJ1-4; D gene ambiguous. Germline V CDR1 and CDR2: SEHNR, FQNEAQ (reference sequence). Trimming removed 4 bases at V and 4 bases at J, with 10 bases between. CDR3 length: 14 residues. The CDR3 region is CASSSTVYNEKLFF. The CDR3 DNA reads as TGTGCCAGCAGCTCTACTGTTTATAATGAAAAACTGTTTTTT.

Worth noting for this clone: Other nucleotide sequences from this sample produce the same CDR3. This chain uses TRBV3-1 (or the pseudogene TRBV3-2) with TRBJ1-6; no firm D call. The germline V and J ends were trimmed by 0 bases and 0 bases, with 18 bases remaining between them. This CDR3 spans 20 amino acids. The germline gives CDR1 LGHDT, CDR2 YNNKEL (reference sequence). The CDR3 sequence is CASSQDLALDLSSYNSPLHF. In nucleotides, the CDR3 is TGTGCCAGCAGCCAAGATTTAGCGCTCGACTTGAGCTCCTATAATTCACCCCTCCACTTT.